A single sample gave rise to the 8 T cell receptor beta chains below, sequenced in a study of neoadjuvant anti-PD-1 for oral cavity cancer. The table came from immunoSEQ multiplex PCR; TCRdb's copy has only in-frame clones and leaves some out. The top ten hold under 3% of the sample, which has about 16,000 clones, around 74% seen once. Sequences were derived from PBMCs, sampled before nivolumab (anti-PD-1) treatment. The receptors derive from a person between 40 and 85 years old with oral cavity squamous cell carcinoma.

The CDR3 reads CASSPSGSETQYF. The CDR3 region has the DNA TGTGCCAGCAGCCCGTCTGGTTCGGAGACCCAGTACTTC. The genes are TRBV11-1 and TRBJ2-5; no definite D call. The ends were cut back, 5 bases at V and 5 bases at J, with 12 bases in the middle. Germline V gene data show CDR1 as SGHAT and CDR2 as FQDESV (reference sequence). This CDR3 spans 13 amino acids.

The chain has TRBV5-1 and TRBJ2-1; 14 bases line up with TRBD2. CDR3 size: 17 residues. Germline V gene lookup returns CDR1 SGHRS and CDR2 YFSETQ. The junction had 6 bases not matched to a gene; V was cut back by 0 bases and J by 7 bases. The CDR3 protein is CASSLGPGLAGVNEQFF. As DNA, the CDR3 is TGCGCCAGCAGCTTGGGTCCGGGACTAGCGGGAGTAAATGAGCAGTTCTTC.

The chain combines TRBV25-1 with TRBJ1-5; D gene unclear. V was trimmed by 1 base and J by 2 bases, leaving 12 bases between them. This CDR3 has 16 amino acids. Germline loops: CDR1 MGHDK, CDR2 SYGVNS. The CDR3 nucleotides read TGTGCCAGCAGTGAATCAGGCCGGGTTGGCAATCAGCCCCAGCATTTT. It translates to CASSESGRVGNQPQHF.

This clone has a handful of counts. The chain is built from TRBV7-9 and TRBJ2-1; no firm D call. Germline values: CDR1 SEHNR, CDR2 FQNEAQ (reference sequence). The germline V and J ends were trimmed by 6 bases and 8 bases, with 11 bases remaining between them. The CDR3 is 12 residues long. For the CDR3, the DNA is TGTGCCAGCAGTCCTCGGTGGGATGAGCAGTTCTTC. Translated, it gives CASSPRWDEQFF.

This chain joins TRBV10-1 and TRBJ2-3; D uncertain. This CDR3 region has 8 residues. Looked up from germline, CDR1 is WNHNN and CDR2 is SYGVQD (reference sequence). V was clipped by 11 bases and J by 9 bases, with 6 bases between them. Here the CDR3 DNA reads TGCGCCCCCACCACGCAGTATTTT. As protein: CAPTTQYF.

This clone was counted a few times. The V and J genes are TRBV30 and TRBJ1-1, with D possibly being TRBD1 (6 bases). The CDR3 consists of 13 residues. Trimming left V 5 bases short and J 2 bases short, with 12 bases between. CDR1 and CDR2 (germline): GTSNPN, SVGIG (reference sequence). In DNA, the CDR3 is TGTGCCTGGGAACCGACAGGTAACACTGAAGCTTTCTTT. Amino acid sequence: CAWEPTGNTEAFF.

This clone was seen only a few times. V and J are TRBV28 and TRBJ1-5; D unresolved. Trimming stripped 3 bases from V and 7 bases from J, with 7 bases between. The germline CDR1 and CDR2 sequences are MDHEN and SYDVKM. The CDR3 consists of 12 residues. The CDR3 is CASSFRRQPQHF. DNA for the CDR3: TGTGCCAGCAGTTTTCGGCGCCAGCCCCAGCATTTT.

The genes are TRBV5-6 and TRBJ2-5; 10 nucleotides match TRBD2. Germline lookup yields CDR1 SGHDT and CDR2 YYEEEE. The V segment lost 0 bases and the J segment 5 bases; nucleotides outside the gene matches: 10. The CDR3 is 17 residues long. CDR3 in amino acids: CASSLGSSGRVEETQYF. The CDR3 coding sequence is TGTGCCAGCAGCTTGGGGTCCAGCGGGAGGGTAGAGGAGACCCAGTACTTC. The full variable domain, in which reference TRBV5-6 and TRBJ2-5 provide the parts outside the CDR3, is DAGVTQSPTHLIKTRGQQVTLRCSPKSGHDTVSWYQQALGQGPQFIFQYYEEEERQRGNFPDRFSGHQFPNYSSELNVNALLLGDSALYLCASSLGSSGRVEETQYFGPGTRLLVL.